This T cell receptor beta chain appears in the sequencing data of a study of blood T cell repertoires in COVID-19. Study at large: Samples representing acute and convalescent COVID-19 were sourced from the United States, Italy and Spain. T cells, B-cell-depleted T cells, or PBMCs supplied cDNA or gDNA.

In the original workflow: It was from reference gene primer amplification that nucleated cell counts were estimated. Some clones are missing from TCRdb's copy, which holds only in-frame ones; the method was immunoSEQ multiplex PCR. V and J calls and clone size are copied from that table; D and trimming were computed from the DNA. This table has roughly 180,000 clones, 84% appearing once. With V trimmed by 0 bases and J by 3 bases, 4 bases remained unmatched. This CDR3 region has 16 residues. Per the germline V gene, CDR1 is LGHDT and CDR2 is YNNKEL (reference sequence). Sample: peripheral blood. This TCR derives from a middle-aged man who had recovered from COVID-19. This chain joins TRBV3-1 (or the pseudogene TRBV3-2) and TRBJ2-1, with 8 positions matching TRBD2. Here the CDR3 DNA reads TGTGCCAGCAGCCAAGATATCGGGGGGGGCTACAATGAGCAGTTCTTC. Amino acids: CASSQDIGGGYNEQFF.